This is a list of T cell receptor beta chains from one sample in a study of blood T cell repertoires in COVID-19. Repertoires were generated with immunoSEQ multiplex PCR, while TCRdb's copy carries only in-frame clones and drops some. This table holds about 40,000 clones, almost 80% found once. The sequenced sample consisted of peripheral blood. The receptors were gathered from a woman of 80 years or more with acute or convalescent COVID-19. The CDR3 runs from the conserved cysteine through the conserved F or W. D genes are given only for firm matches.

.	TRBJ1-6	TRBV25-1	CASSEPRPGNNSPLHF
.	TRBJ1-5	TRBV2	CASTQGQNQPQHF
TRBD1	TRBJ1-5	TRBV10-3	CAISGGQGAGQPQHF
.	TRBJ1-2	TRBV19	CASSLIRDTNYGYTF
.	TRBJ1-5	TRBV18	CASSLLGDSNQPQHF
.	TRBJ1-2	TRBV5-6	CASSYGQLNYGYTF
.	TRBJ2-1	TRBV6-1	CASSEYGGGPYNEQFF
TRBD1	TRBJ1-2	TRBV28	CAWGGTGVYGYTF
.	TRBJ2-1	TRBV5-5	CASSSSAGRNEQFF
.	TRBJ2-1	TRBV28	CASSSTHSISYNEQFF
TRBD2	TRBJ2-3	TRBV19	CASSIAWKREADTQYF
.	TRBJ2-7	TRBV5-6	CASSLVPGSYGEQYF
.	TRBJ2-5	TRBV19	CASSRQSQETQYF
.	TRBJ1-1	TRBV18	CASSPSQGIDTEAFF
TRBD1	TRBJ1-2	TRBV28	CASSLTQGAYGYTF
TRBD2	TRBJ2-1	TRBV30	CASTGTSGMSSYNEQFF
.	TRBJ1-3	TRBV20-1	CSASSTGLTGNTIYF
.	TRBJ1-2	TRBV18	CASSPTKKFNYGYTF
TRBD2	TRBJ2-2	TRBV7-2	CASSLAGRGRELFF
.	TRBJ1-3	TRBV5-1	CASSTDSSGNTIYF